Each of the 27 T cell receptor beta chains below was sequenced from the same sample in a study of regulatory T cells in long-lasting Graves disease. Sequencing libraries for TCR beta were prepared with iRepertoire HTBI primers and Arm-PCR of CDR3 regions. TCRdb recomputed calls from the multiplex PCR reads with MiXCR, one row per CDR3 protein. The sample carries roughly 700,000 distinct CDR3 sequences, approximately 31% recorded once. The time point here: persistent/refractory GD, antithyroid drugs over 5 years with positive TRAb. With RNA extracted from PBMCs as input, the TCR library was made. The source was peripheral blood mononuclear cells (PBMCs), collected when the disease was refractory, from a patient treated with antithyroid drugs. The origin of the receptors is a female donor with Graves disease.

This clonotype was observed a handful of times. The rearrangement links TRBV18 to TRBJ1-4; D is unresolved. The length of the CDR3 is 15 residues. V gave up 4 bases and J gave up 6 bases, with 15 bases separating them. Germline V gives CDR1 KGHSH, CDR2 LQKENI. CDR3 amino acids: CASSLRSSLDEKLFF. In DNA, the CDR3 is TGTGCCAGCTCACTCCGGTCCTCCTTGGATGAAAAACTGTTTTTT.

This clonotype was counted only a few times. This chain uses TRBV20-1 with TRBJ1-4; 9 nucleotides line up with TRBD1. The CDR3 covers 13 residues. Unmatched junction bases numbered 8, after V lost 7 bases and J lost 8 bases. Germline V CDR1 and CDR2: DFQATT, SNEGSKA (reference sequence). The DNA for the CDR3 is TGCAGTGTCAGAGGACAGGGGATGGAAAAACTGTTTTTT. Protein product: CSVRGQGMEKLFF.

This sequence joins TRBV6-1 and TRBJ2-1; 10 bases match TRBD2. The CDR3 consists of 14 residues. Germline CDR1 reads MNHNS; CDR2 reads SASEGT. The V and J ends lost 8 bases and 10 bases, in that order; junction bases with no gene match: 11. The CDR3 protein is CASAFRTSGPEQFF. The CDR3 nucleotides read TGTGCCAGCGCCTTCCGGACTAGCGGACCAGAGCAGTTCTTC.

This clonotype was recorded a few times. The chain joins TRBV5-1 to TRBJ1-1; D is unclear. Trimming left V 2 bases short and J 4 bases short, with 12 bases between. There are 14 residues in the CDR3. The germline V gene encodes CDR1 SGHRS and CDR2 YFSETQ. CDR3 region: CASSFGGSVTEAFF. CDR3 DNA: TGCGCCAGCAGCTTCGGCGGTTCGGTCACTGAAGCTTTCTTT. The entire variable domain, with the rest obtained from reference TRBV5-1 and TRBJ1-1, is as follows: KAGVTQTPRYLIKTRGQQVTLSCSPISGHRSVSWYQQTPGQGLQFLFEYFSETQRNKGNFPGRFSGRQFSNSRSEMNVSTLELGDSALYLCASSFGGSVTEAFFGQGTRLTVV.

This clonotype showed up just a few times. This chain links TRBV6-1 with TRBJ1-2; TRBD1 is a possible D gene (5 bases). Germline CDR1 MNHNS, CDR2 SASEGT. CDR3 length: 13 amino acids. Between the trimmed V and J ends, which lost 5 bases and 4 bases, there was a span of 11 bases. CDR3 coding DNA: TGTGCCAGCAGTCCACCGGGGCCCTATGGCTACACCTTC. Translation gives CASSPPGPYGYTF.

This clonotype has a handful of counts. This sequence joins TRBV6-2 or TRBV6-3 and TRBJ1-2; D may be TRBD1 (6 bases). Trimming took off 0 bases at V and 8 bases at J, with 19 bases between the two ends. Germline V gives CDR1 MNHEY, CDR2 SVGEGT. This CDR3 spans 16 amino acids. The CDR3 bases are TGTGCCAGCAGTTACTCCCGCGGTCGGGGGGCGCGGGGCTACACCTTC. Translated: CASSYSRGRGARGYTF.

This clonotype was seen a handful of times. The rearrangement links TRBV28 to TRBJ1-6; D remains unclear. The length of the CDR3 is 14 residues. Germline V gene sequence: CDR1 MDHEN, CDR2 SYDVKM. V gave up 7 bases and J gave up 6 bases, with 13 bases separating them. The CDR3 is CASNLSTANSPLHF. CDR3 nucleotides: TGTGCCAGCAATCTAAGCACGGCTAATTCACCCCTCCACTTT.

The V gene is TRBV27, the J gene TRBJ2-1; a possible D gene is TRBD1 (5 bases). Germline assignment: CDR1 MNHEY and CDR2 SMNVEV (reference sequence). The CDR3 has 14 amino acids. With 5 bases removed from V and 2 bases from J, the gap between germline ends came to 10 bases. The CDR3 loop reads CASSQTEAYNEQFF. The DNA of the CDR3 is TGTGCCAGCAGTCAGACAGAAGCCTACAATGAGCAGTTCTTC.

This clonotype appeared many times. This sequence joins TRBV2 and TRBJ2-7; 8 nucleotides agree with TRBD1. The CDR3 has 14 amino acids. The trim removed 6 bases at V and 3 bases at J, leaving 7 bases unmatched. Germline V gene sequence: CDR1 SNHLY, CDR2 FYNNEI. CDR3 DNA: TGTGCCAGCAGCCAAACGGACAGGGACTACGAGCAGTACTTC. Amino acid sequence: CASSQTDRDYEQYF.

The chain has TRBV2 and TRBJ1-4; D remains ambiguous. V lost 1 base to trimming and J lost 1 base, with 4 bases between them. From germline, CDR1 is SNHLY and CDR2 FYNNEI. The CDR3 totals 14 residues. Here the CDR3 reads CASSEDITNEKLFF. The CDR3 DNA reads as TGTGCCAGCAGTGAAGATATAACTAATGAAAAACTGTTTTTT.

The genes are TRBV20-1 and TRBJ1-5, with 12 bases identical to TRBD1. With V trimmed by 6 bases and J by 6 bases, 9 bases remained unmatched. Germline CDR1 is DFQATT and CDR2 is SNEGSKA (reference sequence). There are 15 residues in the CDR3. Written as DNA, the CDR3 is TGCAGTGCCAGCGGGACAGGGGGCCTAGGTCAGCCCCAGCATTTT. It specifies CSASGTGGLGQPQHF.

This clonotype has only one observation. The CDR3 loop reads CASAGTGSVTEAFF. The CDR3 nucleotides are TGCGCCAGCGCCGGGACAGGTTCGGTCACTGAAGCTTTCTTT. The chain employs TRBV4-1 and TRBJ1-1; 8 nucleotides align to TRBD1. CDR1 is MGHRA, CDR2 YSYEKL, per germline. V dropped 8 bases and J dropped 4; count of bases not matched to a gene: 9. The CDR3 length is 14 residues.

Only a few counts were recorded for this clonotype. The chain couples TRBV7-9 to TRBJ2-7; D could derive from TRBD1 or TRBD2 (5 bases each). This CDR3 contains 15 residues. Germline V gives CDR1 SEHNR, CDR2 FQNEAQ (reference sequence). Trimming took 2 bases from V and 2 from J, leaving 13 bases between them. The CDR3 reads CASSLWPGPAYEQYF. DNA of the CDR3: TGTGCCAGCAGCTTATGGCCGGGACCCGCCTACGAGCAGTACTTC. The variable domain in full, completed from reference TRBV7-9 and TRBJ2-7, reads DTGVSQNPRHKITKRGQNVTFRCDPISEHNRLYWYRQTLGQGPEFLTYFQNEAQLEKSRLLSDRFSAERPKGSFSTLEIQRTEQGDSAMYLCASSLWPGPAYEQYFGPGTRLTVT.

V usage is TRBV30 and J usage is TRBJ1-2, with a weak D call TRBD1 (5 bases). V was pared by 4 bases and J by 8 bases, with 17 bases between. CDR1 is GTSNPN, CDR2 SVGIG, per germline (reference sequence). The length of the CDR3 is 13 residues. In DNA form, the CDR3 reads TGTGCCTGGACCACCGGCGGGGGAAAGGGCTACACCTTC. Translated, it gives CAWTTGGGKGYTF.

J is TRBJ2-3 and V is TRBV19; tentative D call: TRBD1 (6 bases). With 0 bases removed from V and 2 bases from J, the gap between germline ends came to 12 bases. Germline CDR1 LNHDA, CDR2 SQIVND (reference sequence). The CDR3 length is 16 residues. The CDR3 here is CASSIDGTLLTDTQYF. In DNA, the CDR3 is TGTGCCAGTAGTATAGATGGGACACTCCTCACAGATACGCAGTATTTT.

This clonotype was seen repeatedly, ten times or more. V is TRBV2 and J is TRBJ1-6, with 9 bases identical to TRBD1. The CDR3 has 15 residues. Germline CDR1 reads SNHLY; CDR2 reads FYNNEI. V lost 5 bases to trimming and J lost 7 bases; unmatched junction nucleotides: 6. The CDR3 sequence: CASSPGQGGNSPLHF. For the CDR3, the DNA is TGTGCCAGCAGTCCGGGACAGGGTGGGAATTCACCCCTCCACTTT.

The V and J genes are TRBV6-1 and TRBJ2-7, with D tentatively TRBD1 or TRBD2 (5 bases each). Germline V CDR1 and CDR2: MNHNS, SASEGT. This CDR3 is built from 14 residues. Trimming pared 6 bases from V and 3 bases from J, leaving 15 bases between. The DNA of the CDR3 is TGTGCCAGCAGCGGGGCCGGGATTAACTACGAGCAGTACTTC. It translates to CASSGAGINYEQYF.

This clonotype has just a few counts. The V and J genes are TRBV6-5 and TRBJ1-1; perhaps TRBD1 as D (5 bases). Trimming left V 0 bases short and J 3 bases short, with 8 bases between. Germline loops: CDR1 MNHEY, CDR2 SVGAGI. The length of the CDR3 is 14 residues. The CDR3 here is CASSYSGTYTEAFF. The CDR3 nucleotides are TGTGCCAGCAGTTACTCGGGGACGTACACTGAAGCTTTCTTT.

The rearrangement joins TRBV27 to TRBJ2-7; 11 bases are shared with TRBD1. V gave up 3 bases and J gave up 4 bases; unmatched junction bases: 8. The CDR3 is made up of 16 amino acids. CDR1 is MNHEY, CDR2 SMNVEV, per germline (reference sequence). The CDR3 DNA is TGTGCCAGCAGTTTCCGTTCCGGGACAGGGGGATACGAGCAGTACTTC. Translating gives CASSFRSGTGGYEQYF.

This chain connects TRBV15 to TRBJ2-3; 7 positions agree with TRBD1. V lost 2 bases to trimming and J lost 6 bases; unmatched junction nucleotides: 5. The germline gives CDR1 LNHNV, CDR2 YYDKDF (reference sequence). The CDR3 contains 14 residues. The CDR3 sequence: CATSRPPQGDTQYF. The CDR3 DNA is TGTGCCACCAGCAGACCGCCACAGGGGGATACGCAGTATTTT.

This clonotype occurred a few times. This chain connects TRBV5-1 to TRBJ1-2, with TRBD1 matching over 8 bases. The CDR3 is made up of 14 amino acids. CDR1 is SGHRS and CDR2 is YFSETQ in the germline V gene. The V segment lost 6 bases and the J segment 6 bases; nucleotides outside the gene matches: 10. CDR3 protein: CASTLRTGRDGYTF. The CDR3 coding sequence is TGCGCCAGCACCCTCCGGACAGGGAGGGATGGCTACACCTTC.

This clonotype was found many times. The rearrangement links TRBV12-3 or TRBV12-4 to TRBJ1-6, with 7 bases identical to TRBD1. The ends lost 6 bases at V and 6 bases at J; junction bases unmatched: 8. The CDR3 has 15 amino acids. The chain's CDR3 is CASSRGQRGNSPLHF. CDR3 nucleotide sequence: TGTGCCAGCAGCCGGGGACAGCGGGGTAATTCACCCCTCCACTTT.

This clonotype was recorded once. Here the CDR3 reads CASRQIPDEKLFF. In DNA form, the CDR3 reads TGTGCCTCACGACAGATCCCTGATGAAAAACTGTTTTTT. The chain has TRBV10-3 and TRBJ1-4, with D maybe TRBD1 (5 bases). The germline V and J ends were trimmed by 11 bases and 6 bases, with 16 bases remaining between them. This CDR3 has 13 amino acids. CDR1 and CDR2 (germline): ENHRY, SYGVKD.

This clonotype has more than one count but fewer than ten. V and J are TRBV7-9 and TRBJ1-2; D remains unclear. Germline CDR1 is SEHNR and CDR2 is FQNEAQ (reference sequence). The V end lost 2 bases, the J end lost 0 bases, and 7 bases lay between the germline ends. This CDR3 has 14 amino acids. This CDR3 reads CASSLTATNYGYTF. In nucleotides, the CDR3 is TGTGCCAGCAGCTTAACAGCCACTAACTATGGCTACACCTTC. Full variable domain (remainder filled in from reference TRBV7-9 and TRBJ1-2): DTGVSQNPRHKITKRGQNVTFRCDPISEHNRLYWYRQTLGQGPEFLTYFQNEAQLEKSRLLSDRFSAERPKGSFSTLEIQRTEQGDSAMYLCASSLTATNYGYTFGSGTRLTVV.

This clonotype came up a few times. The rearrangement joins TRBV20-1 to TRBJ1-1, with D hard to call. This CDR3 comprises 13 residues. Trimming cost V 0 bases and J 10 bases, with 15 bases left between them. Per the germline V gene, CDR1 is DFQATT and CDR2 is SNEGSKA (reference sequence). DNA of the CDR3: TGCAGTGCTAGAGATAGGCCCGGACCGGCAGCTTTCTTT. Translation: CSARDRPGPAAFF.

This chain joins TRBV20-1 and TRBJ1-2; TRBD1 aligns across 7 bases. V lost 6 bases, J lost 5 bases, and 9 bases stayed unmatched. CDR3 length: 13 amino acids. Germline V gene sequence: CDR1 DFQATT, CDR2 SNEGSKA (reference sequence). The CDR3 coding sequence is TGCAGTGCCGCGGACAGGTTTGGATATGGCTACACCTTC. Amino acid sequence: CSAADRFGYGYTF.

This clonotype showed up just a few times. The DNA for the CDR3 is TGCAGTGCTAGAGCCCTATTAGGAGGGGGAGGTTATGGCTACACCTTC. It codes for CSARALLGGGGYGYTF. V is TRBV20-1 and J is TRBJ1-2, with D perhaps TRBD1 (6 bases). Germline V lookup: CDR1 DFQATT, CDR2 SNEGSKA (reference sequence). The V gene lost 1 base and the J gene lost 5 bases, with 20 bases spanning the gap. This CDR3 spans 16 amino acids.